This TCR beta chain was retrieved from a study of technical replicates of blood from a few donors. Clones were read by immunoSEQ multiplex PCR, and TCRdb kept only the in-frame ones, dropping some. The table lists about 70,000 clones, roughly 92% of them singletons. The source is a human donor in good health. Sample: T cells isolated from PBMCs.

CDR3 DNA sequence: TGTGCCATCAGCCTCACGACAGGTCCGACTGACGAGCAGTACTTC. This translates into CAISLTTGPTDEQYF. The V call is TRBV10-3, the J call TRBJ2-7, with D perhaps TRBD1 (6 bases). The germline V and J ends were trimmed by 6 bases and 5 bases, with 20 bases remaining between them. Germline V gene sequence: CDR1 ENHRY, CDR2 SYGVKD. CDR3 length: 15 residues.